The present T cell receptor (beta chain) was sequenced within a study of blood T cells in healthy people across ages. Study-wide results and caveats: Estimated diversity, derived from one million T cells, was regarded as an underestimate.

A second about 7 to 12 cycle PCR used barcoded and J-beta primers. TCRdb called the 5' RACE reads again in MiXCR, with one record for every CDR3 protein. This table has about 1 million distinct CDR3 sequences, approximately 25% appearing once. This clonotype came up a few times. Antigen: not known. The data also belong to a second study, concerning T cells of mothers and their children.

The sequence was obtained from a girl aged 2 to 9 in good health. The sample consisted of blood.

CDR3 sequence (DNA): TGCGCCAGCAGCACCGGGACTAGCGGCGAAGAGACCCAGTACTTC. Translation gives CASSTGTSGEETQYF. The chain carries TRBV5-1 and TRBJ2-5; 11 nucleotides agree with TRBD2. The CDR3 has 15 amino acids. The trim removed 4 bases at V and 3 bases at J, leaving 5 bases unmatched. Looked up from germline, CDR1 is SGHRS and CDR2 is YFSETQ.